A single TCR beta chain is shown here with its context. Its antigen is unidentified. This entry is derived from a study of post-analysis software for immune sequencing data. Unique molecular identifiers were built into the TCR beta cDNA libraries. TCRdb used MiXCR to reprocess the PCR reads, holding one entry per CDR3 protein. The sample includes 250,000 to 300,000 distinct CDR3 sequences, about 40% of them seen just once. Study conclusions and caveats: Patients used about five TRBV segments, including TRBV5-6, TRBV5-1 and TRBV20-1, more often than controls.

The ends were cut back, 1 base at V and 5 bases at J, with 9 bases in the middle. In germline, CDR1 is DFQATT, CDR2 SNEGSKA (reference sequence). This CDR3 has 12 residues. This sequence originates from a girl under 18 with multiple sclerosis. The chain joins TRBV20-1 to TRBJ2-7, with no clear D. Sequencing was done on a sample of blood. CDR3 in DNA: TGCAGTGCTAGAGCCAGTTGGGACGAGCAGTACTTC. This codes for CSARASWDEQYF.